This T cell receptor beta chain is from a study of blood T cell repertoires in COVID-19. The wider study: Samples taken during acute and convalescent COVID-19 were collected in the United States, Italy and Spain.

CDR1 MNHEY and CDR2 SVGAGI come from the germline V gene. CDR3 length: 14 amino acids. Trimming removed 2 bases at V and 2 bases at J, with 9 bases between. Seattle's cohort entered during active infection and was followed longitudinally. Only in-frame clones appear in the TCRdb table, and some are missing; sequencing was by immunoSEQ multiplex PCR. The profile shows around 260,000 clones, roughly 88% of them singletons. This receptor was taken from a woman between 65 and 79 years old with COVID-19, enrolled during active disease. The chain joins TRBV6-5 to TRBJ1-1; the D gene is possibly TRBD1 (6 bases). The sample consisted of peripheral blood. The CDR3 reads CASSYGQINTEAFF. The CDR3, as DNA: TGTGCCAGCAGTTACGGACAGATCAACACTGAAGCTTTCTTT.